Listed here are 8 T cell receptor beta chains from one sample, sequenced in a study of quantifying T cell responses using KT2 cells (dated by TCRdb to 2015 to 2018). Some background on the complete study: RNA was DNase-treated and reverse transcribed with TCR alpha and beta constant-region primers, mostly using SuperScript III.

The library was made by UMI-ligation and nested PCR. Sequencing relied on an Illumina MiSeq. T4 RNA ligase 1 was used to ligate a single-stranded oligonucleotide containing the Illumina SP2 sequence and a UMI to the 3' end of the cDNA. PCR1 consisted of four to five cycles (98 degrees C 15 s, 69 degrees C 30 s, 72 degrees C 40 s), and for the beta primer an equimolar mix of RC1.1 and RC1.2 was used to cover TRBC1 and TRBC2. TCRdb reran the public reads through fastp at Q25 and MiXCR, keeping productive beta chains. When rows share a CDR3 protein, they turn into one entry using the most common DNA and genes. The sample table records some 43,000 distinct CDR3 sequences; 15% to 20% of these occur just once. The ten largest account for approximately 47% of the sample. The specimen was PBMCs spiked with cells of the T cell clone KT2. These receptors all stem from a human donor.

This chain uses TRBV13 with TRBJ2-7; 10 nucleotides line up with TRBD1. Trimming at V came to 1 base and at J to 3 bases, leaving 3 bases not matched to a gene. The CDR3 consists of 15 residues. Germline CDR1 and CDR2: PRHDT and FYEKMQ (reference sequence). The CDR3 coding sequence is TGTGCCAGCAGCTTAGCAGGGACAGGGGACTACGAGCAGTACTTC. It encodes CASSLAGTGDYEQYF.

The CDR3 sequence is CASSPPVAPHNEKLFF. The CDR3, as DNA: TGTGCCAGCTCACCACCAGTAGCACCACATAATGAAAAACTGTTTTTT. The V and J genes are TRBV18 and TRBJ1-4, with D unclear. The germline V and J ends were trimmed by 0 bases and 4 bases, with 12 bases remaining between them. Germline-derived CDR1 and CDR2 are KGHSH and LQKENI. CDR3 size: 16 residues. Variable domain in full (rest from reference TRBV18 and TRBJ1-4): NAGVMQNPRHLVRRRGQEARLRCSPMKGHSHVYWYRQLPEEGLKFMVYLQKENIIDESGMPKERFSAEFPKEGPSILRIQQVVRGDSAAYFCASSPPVAPHNEKLFFGSGTQLSVL.

This clonotype qualifies as medium-sized. This chain joins TRBV20-1 and TRBJ2-7; 10 bases map to TRBD1. In germline, CDR1 is DFQATT, CDR2 SNEGSKA (reference sequence). The CDR3 covers 13 residues. With 5 bases clipped from V and 5 bases from J, the junction kept 6 bases outside the gene matches. This CDR3 is CSAAGTGDHEQYF. CDR3 coding DNA: TGCAGTGCTGCCGGGACAGGGGACCACGAGCAGTACTTC.

This chain links TRBV5-1 with TRBJ2-2, with 10 bases fitting TRBD2. J was trimmed by 6 bases and V by 7 bases; bases with no gene match: 18. This CDR3 is built from 18 residues. The germline CDR1 and CDR2 sequences are SGHRS and YFSETQ. DNA of the CDR3: TGCGCCAGCTCGAAACTAGCGGGGAACACCCTTCTGTCCGGGGAGCTGTTTTTT. The encoded protein is CASSKLAGNTLLSGELFF.

The genes are TRBV6-5 and TRBJ2-3; a weak D match, TRBD2 (5 bases). Germline V gene lookup returns CDR1 MNHEY and CDR2 SVGAGI. CDR3 size: 15 residues. V was trimmed by 6 bases and J by 1 base, leaving 14 bases between them. DNA of the CDR3: TGTGCCAGCAGCCCCCTCGACGGGGGCACAGATACGCAGTATTTT. Translating gives CASSPLDGGTDTQYF.

The CDR3 protein is CASSISGNSYNEQFF. In DNA, the CDR3 is TGTGCCAGCAGCATTAGCGGGAACTCCTACAATGAGCAGTTCTTC. The V and J genes are TRBV7-2 and TRBJ2-1; 8 bases fit TRBD2. This CDR3 spans 15 amino acids. V trimming: 5 bases; J trimming: 0 bases; junction bases outside the gene matches: 3. CDR1 and CDR2 from the germline V gene are SGHTA and FQGNSA.

There are many counts of this clonotype. The V and J genes are TRBV25-1 and TRBJ1-1; the D gene is possibly TRBD1 (5 bases). The germline V gene encodes CDR1 MGHDK and CDR2 SYGVNS. This CDR3 is built from 13 residues. Trimming took off 7 bases at V and 5 bases at J, with 14 bases between the two ends. Here the CDR3 DNA reads TGTGCCAGCACCGGGTCCTGGGGGACTGAAGCTTTCTTT. Translation gives CASTGSWGTEAFF.

The chain is built from TRBV6-5 and TRBJ1-1; tentatively, D is TRBD1 (6 bases). The germline gives CDR1 MNHEY, CDR2 SVGAGI. The CDR3 has 14 amino acids. The V gene lost 6 bases and the J gene lost 5 bases, with 16 bases spanning the gap. In DNA, the CDR3 is TGTGCCAGCAGCTCGACAGGAGGAGAGACTGAAGCTTTCTTT. It specifies CASSSTGGETEAFF.